These 2 T cell receptor beta chains were all obtained from the same sample, sequenced in a study of T-cell memory formation after mild COVID-19. Using its own MiXCR run on the 5' RACE reads, TCRdb lists one record per CDR3 protein. The data contain 350,000 to 500,000 distinct CDR3 sequences, over 15% of them singletons. Sequenced input: PBMCs or a T cell subset sorted from them (not recorded which). The receptors were gathered from an adult woman who had mild COVID-19 (a few samples of this study predate the infection). Cell type and time point are not known.

The rearrangement links TRBV5-1 to TRBJ1-1, with a tentative D call TRBD1 (5 bases). The CDR3 totals 16 residues. CDR1 and CDR2 (germline): SGHRS, YFSETQ. V was cut by 4 bases and J by 1 base, with 17 bases left in between. In nucleotides, the CDR3 is TGCGCCAGCAGCCGCCTGGGGGGGGTAGGGAACACTGAAGCTTTCTTT. Protein product: CASSRLGGVGNTEAFF.

In nucleotides, the CDR3 is TGTGCCAGCAGCCCGTCTGTCGGGGAGCTGTTTTTT. Its translation: CASSPSVGELFF. The chain couples TRBV7-9 to TRBJ2-2; D remains unclear. Trimming took 5 bases from V and 7 from J, leaving 8 bases between them. This CDR3 spans 12 amino acids. The V gene's germline CDR1 is SEHNR and CDR2 FQNEAQ (reference sequence).